The rows below give T cell receptor beta chains drawn from one sample of a study of blood T cell repertoires in COVID-19. The repertoire was sequenced with immunoSEQ multiplex PCR; TCRdb's copy has only in-frame clones and lacks some. Here the sample spans roughly 80,000 clones, roughly four fifths being singletons. Input material: peripheral blood. These receptors were collected from a man at least 80 years old with acute or convalescent COVID-19. Both conserved end residues are part of each CDR3. A D gene is named only where the DNA matches it firmly. The size of a clone is reported for some rows only, either as once, few or many, or as a class for expanded clones.

TRBV5-1	TRBJ1-6	NA	TRBD1	CASSGDRDSPLHF	TGCGCCAGCAGCGGGGACAGGGATTCACCCCTCCACTTT
TRBV5-1	TRBJ1-1	NA	NA	CASSTTGTKNTEAFF	TGCGCCAGCAGCACTACCGGGACAAAGAACACTGAAGCTTTCTTT
TRBV9	TRBJ2-2	few	TRBD1	CASSVRGPDTGELFF	TGTGCCAGCAGCGTTAGGGGGCCCGACACCGGGGAGCTGTTTTTT
TRBV5-6	TRBJ1-3	NA	TRBD1	CASSTRTGSGNTIYF	TGTGCCAGCAGCACCCGGACAGGGTCTGGAAACACCATATATTTT
TRBV7-3	TRBJ1-1	NA	TRBD1	CASSPRTGALTEAFF	TGTGCCAGCAGCCCCCGGACAGGGGCTTTAACTGAAGCTTTCTTT
TRBV5-4	TRBJ1-5	NA	TRBD1	CASSQDRGQPQHF	TGTGCCAGCAGTCAGGACAGGGGTCAGCCCCAGCATTTT
TRBV24-1	TRBJ1-5	NA	NA	CATSAGAHQPQHF	TGTGCCACCAGTGCAGGGGCCCATCAGCCCCAGCATTTT
TRBV6-5	TRBJ2-7	NA	TRBD1	CASSPRTGSSYEQYF	TGTGCCAGCAGTCCCCGGACAGGGTCGTCCTACGAGCAGTACTTC
TRBV4-1	TRBJ2-3	NA	NA	CASSQSSGRGGQDTQYF	TGCGCCAGCAGCCAGTCATCGGGGAGGGGGGGGCAAGATACGCAGTATTTT
TRBV7-3	TRBJ1-6	few	TRBD1	CASSLGQAPSSYNSPLHF	TGTGCCAGCAGCTTAGGACAGGCACCGAGCTCCTATAATTCACCCCTCCACTTT
TRBV25-1	TRBJ1-5	NA	TRBD1	CASARGEQPQHF	TGTGCCAGCGCCAGGGGGGAGCAGCCCCAGCATTTT
TRBV2	TRBJ1-5	NA	TRBD1	CASSDTGGWQPQHF	TGTGCCAGCAGTGACACAGGGGGCTGGCAGCCCCAGCATTTT
TRBV5-1	TRBJ2-3	few	NA	CASSGQGPGTDTQYF	TGCGCCAGCAGCGGGCAGGGGCCCGGCACAGATACGCAGTATTTT
TRBV9	TRBJ2-5	NA	TRBD2	CASSRFPGGRETQYF	TGTGCCAGCAGCCGCTTCCCCGGGGGGAGGGAGACCCAGTACTTC
TRBV5-1	TRBJ2-3	NA	NA	CASSFGVGALGDTQYF	TGCGCCAGCAGCTTTGGTGTGGGGGCCTTGGGAGATACGCAGTATTTT
TRBV15	TRBJ2-7	NA	TRBD1	CATSRGGQGTYEQYF	TGTGCCACCAGCAGAGGAGGACAGGGCACCTACGAGCAGTACTTC
TRBV18	TRBJ2-2	NA	TRBD1	CASSGQGANTGELFF	TGTGCCAGCTCCGGACAGGGGGCGAACACCGGGGAGCTGTTTTTT
TRBV7-6	TRBJ1-1	NA	NA	CASSLATGVTGAREAFF	TGTGCCAGCAGCTTAGCGACAGGCGTCACAGGAGCTCGCGAAGCTTTCTTT
TRBV6-5	TRBJ2-1	NA	TRBD2	CASSSTSGGSYNEQFF	TGTGCCAGCAGTTCAACTAGCGGGGGCTCCTACAATGAGCAGTTCTTC
TRBV2	TRBJ1-5	NA	TRBD1	CASSGTGGQPQHF	TGTGCCAGCAGTGGGACAGGGGGTCAGCCCCAGCATTTT
TRBV4-1	TRBJ2-3	NA	NA	CASSLSPGTLSTDTQYF	TGCGCCAGCAGTCTAAGCCCCGGGACACTAAGCACAGATACGCAGTATTTT
TRBV29-1	TRBJ1-2	NA	TRBD1	CSVEEKGAYGYTF	TGCAGCGTTGAAGAAAAGGGGGCCTATGGCTACACCTTC
TRBV7-9	TRBJ2-7	NA	NA	CASSGSDEQYF	TGTGCCAGCAGCGGCTCAGACGAGCAGTACTTC
TRBV3-1/TRBV3-2	TRBJ2-1	few	TRBD2	CASSQEFGGEGREQFF	TGTGCCAGCAGCCAAGAATTCGGCGGGGAGGGACGAGAGCAGTTCTTC